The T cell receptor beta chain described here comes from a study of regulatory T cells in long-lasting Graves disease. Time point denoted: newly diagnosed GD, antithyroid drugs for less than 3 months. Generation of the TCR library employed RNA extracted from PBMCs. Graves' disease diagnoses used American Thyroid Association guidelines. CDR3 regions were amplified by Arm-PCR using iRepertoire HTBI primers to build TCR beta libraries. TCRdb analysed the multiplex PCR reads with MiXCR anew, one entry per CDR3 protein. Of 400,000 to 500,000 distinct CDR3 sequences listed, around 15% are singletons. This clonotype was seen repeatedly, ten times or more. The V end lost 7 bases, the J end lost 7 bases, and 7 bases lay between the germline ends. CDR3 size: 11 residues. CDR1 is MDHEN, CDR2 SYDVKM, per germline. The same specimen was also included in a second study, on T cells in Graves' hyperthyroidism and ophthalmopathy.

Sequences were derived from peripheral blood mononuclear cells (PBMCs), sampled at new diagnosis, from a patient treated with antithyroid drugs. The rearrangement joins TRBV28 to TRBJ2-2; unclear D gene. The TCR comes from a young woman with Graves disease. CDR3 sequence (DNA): TGTGCCAGCAACCTTGGCGGGGAGCTGTTTTTT. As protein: CASNLGGELFF.